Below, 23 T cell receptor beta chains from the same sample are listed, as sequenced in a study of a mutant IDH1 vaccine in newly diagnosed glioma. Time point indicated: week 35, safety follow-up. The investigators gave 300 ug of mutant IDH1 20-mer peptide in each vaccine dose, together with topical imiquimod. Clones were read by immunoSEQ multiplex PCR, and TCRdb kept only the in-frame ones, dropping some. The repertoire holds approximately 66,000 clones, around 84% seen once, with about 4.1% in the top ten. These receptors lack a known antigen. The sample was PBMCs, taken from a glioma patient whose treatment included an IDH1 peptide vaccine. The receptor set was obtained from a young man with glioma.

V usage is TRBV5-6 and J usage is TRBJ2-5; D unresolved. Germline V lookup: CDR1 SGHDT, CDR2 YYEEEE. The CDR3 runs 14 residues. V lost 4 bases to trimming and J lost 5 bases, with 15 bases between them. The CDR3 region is CASSPTDPWETQYF. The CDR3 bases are TGTGCCAGCAGCCCTACCGACCCCTGGGAGACCCAGTACTTC.

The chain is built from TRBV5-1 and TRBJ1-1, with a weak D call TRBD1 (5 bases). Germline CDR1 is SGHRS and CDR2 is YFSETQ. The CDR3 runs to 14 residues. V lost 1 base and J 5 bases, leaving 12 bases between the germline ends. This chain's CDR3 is CASSLTGPRTEAFF. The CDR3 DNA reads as TGCGCCAGCAGCTTGACAGGACCCAGGACTGAAGCTTTCTTT. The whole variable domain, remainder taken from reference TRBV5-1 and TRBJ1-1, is KAGVTQTPRYLIKTRGQQVTLSCSPISGHRSVSWYQQTPGQGLQFLFEYFSETQRNKGNFPGRFSGRQFSNSRSEMNVSTLELGDSALYLCASSLTGPRTEAFFGQGTRLTVV.

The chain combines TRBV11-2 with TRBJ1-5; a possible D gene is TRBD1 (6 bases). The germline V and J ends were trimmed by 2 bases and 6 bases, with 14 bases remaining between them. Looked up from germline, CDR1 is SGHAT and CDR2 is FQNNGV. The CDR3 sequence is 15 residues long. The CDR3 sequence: CASSLSGTRGQPQHF. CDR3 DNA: TGTGCCAGCAGCTTATCTGGGACACGGGGTCAGCCCCAGCATTTT.

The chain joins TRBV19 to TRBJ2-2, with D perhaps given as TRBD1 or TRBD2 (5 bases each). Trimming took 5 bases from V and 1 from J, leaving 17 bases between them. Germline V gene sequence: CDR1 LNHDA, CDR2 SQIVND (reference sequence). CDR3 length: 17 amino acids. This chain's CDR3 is CASSPDYTGLNTGELFF. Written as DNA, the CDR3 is TGTGCCAGTAGTCCCGATTATACAGGACTGAACACCGGGGAGCTGTTTTTT.

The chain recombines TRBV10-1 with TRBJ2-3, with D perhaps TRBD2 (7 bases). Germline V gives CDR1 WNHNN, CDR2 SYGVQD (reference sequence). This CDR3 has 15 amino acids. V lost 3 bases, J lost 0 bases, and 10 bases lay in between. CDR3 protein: CASSDRGGSTDTQYF. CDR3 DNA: TGCGCCAGCAGTGATCGCGGGGGCAGCACAGATACGCAGTATTTT.

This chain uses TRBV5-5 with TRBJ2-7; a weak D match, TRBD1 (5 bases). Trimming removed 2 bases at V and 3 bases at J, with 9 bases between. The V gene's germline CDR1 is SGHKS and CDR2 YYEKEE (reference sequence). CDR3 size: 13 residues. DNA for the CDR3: TGTGCCAGCAGCTTCAGGGAAAGCTACGAGCAGTACTTC. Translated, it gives CASSFRESYEQYF.

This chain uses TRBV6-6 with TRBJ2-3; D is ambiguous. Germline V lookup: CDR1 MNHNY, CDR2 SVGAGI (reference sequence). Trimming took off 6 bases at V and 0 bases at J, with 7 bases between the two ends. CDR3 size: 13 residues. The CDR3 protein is CASRGGSTDTQYF. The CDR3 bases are TGTGCCAGCAGGGGCGGAAGCACAGATACGCAGTATTTT.

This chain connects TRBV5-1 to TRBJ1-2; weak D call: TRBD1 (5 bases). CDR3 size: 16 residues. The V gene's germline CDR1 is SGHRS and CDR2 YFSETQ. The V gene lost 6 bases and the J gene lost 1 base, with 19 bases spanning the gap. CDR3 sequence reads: CASTPTSGFVNYGYTF. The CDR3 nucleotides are TGCGCCAGCACCCCGACTTCAGGGTTTGTTAACTATGGCTACACCTTC.

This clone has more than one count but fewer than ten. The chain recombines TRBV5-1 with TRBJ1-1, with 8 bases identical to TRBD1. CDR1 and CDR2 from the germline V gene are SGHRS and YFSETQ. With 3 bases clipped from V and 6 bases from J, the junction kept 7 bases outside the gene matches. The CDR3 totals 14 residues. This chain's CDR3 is CASSSSDRVAEAFF. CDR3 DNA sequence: TGCGCCAGCAGCTCATCGGACAGGGTCGCTGAAGCTTTCTTT.

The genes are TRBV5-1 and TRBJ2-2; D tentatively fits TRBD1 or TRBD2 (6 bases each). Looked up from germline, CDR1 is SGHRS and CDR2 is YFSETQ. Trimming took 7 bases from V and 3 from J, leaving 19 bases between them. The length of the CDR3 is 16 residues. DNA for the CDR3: TGCGCCAGCGGGACTGGACTGCCAGGGGACACCGGGGAGCTGTTTTTT. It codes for CASGTGLPGDTGELFF.

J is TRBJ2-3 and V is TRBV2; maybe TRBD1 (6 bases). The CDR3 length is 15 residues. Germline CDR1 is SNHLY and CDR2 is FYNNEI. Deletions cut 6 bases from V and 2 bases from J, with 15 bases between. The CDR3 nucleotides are TGTGCCAGCAGGGGGGCCACACGCCTCACAGATACGCAGTATTTT. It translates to CASRGATRLTDTQYF.

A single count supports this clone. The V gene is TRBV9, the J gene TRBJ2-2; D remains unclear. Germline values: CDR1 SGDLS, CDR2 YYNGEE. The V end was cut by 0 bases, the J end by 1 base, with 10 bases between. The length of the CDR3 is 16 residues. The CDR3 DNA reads TGTGCCAGCAGCGTAGCTCCCCGACGGAACACCGGGGAGCTGTTTTTT. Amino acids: CASSVAPRRNTGELFF. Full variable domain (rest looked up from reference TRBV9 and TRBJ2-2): DSGVTQTPKHLITATGQRVTLRCSPRSGDLSVYWYQQSLDQGLQFLIQYYNGEERAKGNILERFSAQQFPDLHSELNLSSLELGDSALYFCASSVAPRRNTGELFFGEGSRLTVL.

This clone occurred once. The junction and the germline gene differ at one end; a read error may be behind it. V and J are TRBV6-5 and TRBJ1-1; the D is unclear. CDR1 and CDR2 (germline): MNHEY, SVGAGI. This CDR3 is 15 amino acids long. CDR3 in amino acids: CASSYLAILNAEAFF. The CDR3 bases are TGTGCCAGCAGTTACCTCGCGATCTTGAACGCTGAAGCTTTCTTT.

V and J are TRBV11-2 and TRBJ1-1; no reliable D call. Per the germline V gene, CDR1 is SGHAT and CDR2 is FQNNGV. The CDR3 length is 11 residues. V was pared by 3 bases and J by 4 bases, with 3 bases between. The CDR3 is CASSFRTEAFF. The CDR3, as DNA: TGTGCCAGCAGCTTCCGCACTGAAGCTTTCTTT. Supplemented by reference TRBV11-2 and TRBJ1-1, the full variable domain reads EAGVAQSPRYKIIEKRQSVAFWCNPISGHATLYWYQQILGQGPKLLIQFQNNGVVDDSQLPKDRFSAERLKGVDSTLKIQPAKLEDSAVYLCASSFRTEAFFGQGTRLTVV.

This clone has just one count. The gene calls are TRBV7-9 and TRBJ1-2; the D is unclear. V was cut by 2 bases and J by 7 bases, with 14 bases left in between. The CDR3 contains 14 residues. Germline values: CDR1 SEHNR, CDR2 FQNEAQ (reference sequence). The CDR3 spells CASSLPDSYSGYTF. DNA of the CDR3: TGTGCCAGCAGCTTACCCGATAGCTATTCTGGCTACACCTTC.

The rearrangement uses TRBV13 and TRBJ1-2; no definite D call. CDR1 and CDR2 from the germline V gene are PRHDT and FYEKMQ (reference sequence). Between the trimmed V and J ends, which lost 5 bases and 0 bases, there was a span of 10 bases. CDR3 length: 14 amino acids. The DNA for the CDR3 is TGTGCCAGCAGCAAAGGGAGATCTAACTATGGCTACACCTTC. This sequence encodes CASSKGRSNYGYTF.

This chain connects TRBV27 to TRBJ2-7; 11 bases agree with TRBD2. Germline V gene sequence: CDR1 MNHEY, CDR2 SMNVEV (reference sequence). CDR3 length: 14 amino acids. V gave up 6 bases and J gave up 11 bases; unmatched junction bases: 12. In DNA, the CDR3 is TGTGCCAGCAGCTTCACCGGGACTAGCGGCGGCAAGTACTTC. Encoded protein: CASSFTGTSGGKYF.

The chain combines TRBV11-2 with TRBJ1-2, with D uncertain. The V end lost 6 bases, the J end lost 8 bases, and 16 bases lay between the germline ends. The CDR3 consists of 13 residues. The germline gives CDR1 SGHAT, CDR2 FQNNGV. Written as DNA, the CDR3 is TGTGCCAGCAGTTCGGCCGATCTGGGAGGCTACACCTTC. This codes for CASSSADLGGYTF.

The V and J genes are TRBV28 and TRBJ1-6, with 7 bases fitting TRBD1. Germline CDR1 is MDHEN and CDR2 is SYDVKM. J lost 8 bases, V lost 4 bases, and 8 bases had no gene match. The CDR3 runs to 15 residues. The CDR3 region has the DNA TGTGCCAGCAGTTATACCGGGACAGAGTATTCACCCCTCCACTTT. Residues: CASSYTGTEYSPLHF.

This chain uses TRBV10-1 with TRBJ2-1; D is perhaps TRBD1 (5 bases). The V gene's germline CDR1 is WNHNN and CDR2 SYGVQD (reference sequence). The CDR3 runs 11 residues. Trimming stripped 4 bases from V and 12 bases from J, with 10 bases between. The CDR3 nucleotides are TGCGCCAGCAGTGGCCATCAGGGGCAGTTCTTC. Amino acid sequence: CASSGHQGQFF.

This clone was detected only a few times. The CDR3 DNA follows: TGTGCCAGCAGTTACTTCAAGGAGGGGACTGAAGCTTTCTTT. Amino acid sequence: CASSYFKEGTEAFF. The chain recombines TRBV6-6 with TRBJ1-1, with D possibly TRBD1 on 5 matching bases. CDR1 MNHNY and CDR2 SVGAGI come from the germline V gene (reference sequence). The CDR3 contains 14 residues. Deletions cut 1 base from V and 5 bases from J, with 11 bases between.

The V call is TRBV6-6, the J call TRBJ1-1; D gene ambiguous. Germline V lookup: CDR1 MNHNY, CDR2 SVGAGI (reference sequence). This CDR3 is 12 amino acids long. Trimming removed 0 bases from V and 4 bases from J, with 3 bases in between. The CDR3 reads CASSYSSTEAFF. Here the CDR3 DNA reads TGTGCCAGCAGTTACTCGTCCACTGAAGCTTTCTTT.

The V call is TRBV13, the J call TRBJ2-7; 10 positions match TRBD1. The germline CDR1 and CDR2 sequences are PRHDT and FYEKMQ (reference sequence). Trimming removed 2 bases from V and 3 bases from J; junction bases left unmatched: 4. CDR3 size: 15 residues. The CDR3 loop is CASSLWTGGIYEQYF. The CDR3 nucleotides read TGTGCCAGCAGCTTATGGACAGGGGGAATCTACGAGCAGTACTTC.